The 23 T cell receptor beta chains below were found in one sample sequenced in a study of T cells in Graves' hyperthyroidism and ophthalmopathy. What was amplified from RNA transcripts were TCR beta CDR3 regions. HTBI primers were used for first-round RT-PCR of the TCR CDR3. TCRdb reprocessed the multiplex PCR reads with MiXCR, giving one entry per CDR3 protein. In the table there are about 600,000 distinct CDR3 sequences, around 16% of which are singletons. The source material was blood. The receptors originated from a woman aged 40 to 50 with Graves' ophthalmopathy.

This clonotype was seen more than once but under ten times. The chain joins TRBV7-9 to TRBJ2-1; D ambiguous. Trimming took 8 bases from V and 8 from J, leaving 13 bases between them. The length of the CDR3 is 12 residues. Looked up from germline, CDR1 is SEHNR and CDR2 is FQNEAQ (reference sequence). CDR3 nucleotides: TGTGCCAGCGGCCTTTTGAGTCATGAGCAGTTCTTC. This gives the protein CASGLLSHEQFF. The full variable domain, completed using reference TRBV7-9 and TRBJ2-1, is DTGVSQNPRHKITKRGQNVTFRCDPISEHNRLYWYRQTLGQGPEFLTYFQNEAQLEKSRLLSDRFSAERPKGSFSTLEIQRTEQGDSAMYLCASGLLSHEQFFGPGTRLTVL.

The gene calls are TRBV11-2 and TRBJ2-5; 14 bases are shared with TRBD2. Losses at the gene ends were 0 bases for V and 3 bases for J; bases not matched to a gene: 6. This CDR3 is 18 amino acids long. Germline CDR1 reads SGHAT; CDR2 reads FQNNGV. CDR3 loop: CASSLDPGLAGGKETQYF. The DNA for the CDR3 is TGTGCCAGCAGCTTAGATCCCGGACTAGCGGGGGGTAAAGAGACCCAGTACTTC.

As concerns this clonotype: A much larger clone differs by one base, so this may be a read error. The chain is built from TRBV20-1 and TRBJ2-7, with TRBD1 identical over 8 bases. The CDR3 is 14 residues long. The germline gives CDR1 DFQATT, CDR2 SNEGSKA (reference sequence). CDR3 bases: TGCATTGCTAGAGATCAGGGGGCTTCCTACGAGCAGTACTTC. This gives the protein CIARDQGASYEQYF.

The rearrangement links TRBV5-4 to TRBJ1-2; D remains unclear. Trimming left V 0 bases short and J 8 bases short, with 17 bases between. Germline CDR1 reads SGHNT; CDR2 reads YYREEE (reference sequence). CDR3 size: 15 residues. CDR3 nucleotides: TGTGCCAGCAGCTTGGCCGGCCTACGAATAAGCGGCTACACCTTC. Translating it yields CASSLAGLRISGYTF.

The gene calls are TRBV19 and TRBJ2-1, with 7 bases aligning to TRBD2. This CDR3 spans 14 amino acids. Germline values: CDR1 LNHDA, CDR2 SQIVND (reference sequence). V gave up 1 base and J gave up 8 bases; unmatched junction bases: 5. CDR3 sequence reads: CASSIAGTNYEQFF. The CDR3 nucleotides read TGTGCCAGTAGTATAGCGGGGACTAACTATGAGCAGTTCTTC.

V and J are TRBV7-3 and TRBJ1-2; TRBD1 aligns across 7 bases. Germline assignment: CDR1 SGHTA and CDR2 FQGTGA. The CDR3 spans 22 residues. Germline trimming cut 4 bases from V and 4 bases from J; bases unmatched to any gene: 30. This chain's CDR3 is CASSWSNPRLLTTGLTAYGYTF. CDR3 nucleotides: TGTGCCAGCAGCTGGTCCAACCCGAGGCTACTTACGACAGGGCTGACGGCCTATGGCTACACCTTC.

At least ten counts were recorded for this clonotype. The chain links TRBV20-1 to TRBJ2-3, with TRBD2 identical over 8 bases. The CDR3 length is 13 residues. The trim removed 3 bases at V and 6 bases at J, leaving 5 bases unmatched. Germline-derived CDR1 and CDR2 are DFQATT and SNEGSKA (reference sequence). The CDR3 nucleotides are TGCAGTGCTAGCGCGGGAGGTTTGGATACGCAGTATTTT. It yields the protein CSASAGGLDTQYF.

This clonotype was seen many times. The chain is built from TRBV11-1 and TRBJ2-1; 9 positions agree with TRBD1. After removal of 7 bases from V and 5 bases from J, the junction contained 9 bases not matched to a gene. Germline loops: CDR1 SGHAT, CDR2 FQDESV (reference sequence). The CDR3 has 15 residues. For the CDR3, the DNA is TGTGCCAGCAACCAAAGAGGGACAGGGAACAATGAGCAGTTCTTC. It yields the protein CASNQRGTGNNEQFF.

This clonotype was observed a few times. The chain employs TRBV20-1 and TRBJ2-1; 10 nucleotides align to TRBD2. Losses at the gene ends were 0 bases for V and 8 bases for J; bases not matched to a gene: 19. Germline V gene data show CDR1 as DFQATT and CDR2 as SNEGSKA (reference sequence). The CDR3 sequence is 19 residues long. CDR3 DNA: TGCAGTGCTAGAGATCTCGTGTGGCTAGCGGGAGTGGCTGTGCATGAGCAGTTCTTC. Residues: CSARDLVWLAGVAVHEQFF.

V and J are TRBV6-1 and TRBJ2-5; the match to TRBD2 covers 10 bases. Trimming took 1 base from V and 4 from J; bases not matched to a gene: 9. This CDR3 region has 17 residues. The V gene's germline CDR1 is MNHNS and CDR2 SASEGT. The CDR3 region is CASSEVGVAGGTETQYF. The CDR3 DNA reads TGTGCCAGCAGTGAAGTCGGTGTAGCGGGAGGCACAGAGACCCAGTACTTC.

This clonotype appeared many times. The chain is built from TRBV6-1 and TRBJ2-5; D ambiguous. Germline CDR1 MNHNS, CDR2 SASEGT. The CDR3 runs to 16 residues. Between the trimmed V and J ends, which lost 7 bases and 5 bases, there was a span of 23 bases. The DNA for the CDR3 is TGTGCCAGCAACCTTTCCAGAGGATCTCAGAAGGAGACCCAGTACTTC. Its protein product is CASNLSRGSQKETQYF.

This clonotype was seen at least ten times. The V call is TRBV6-1, the J call TRBJ2-3; D is ambiguous. CDR3 length: 16 residues. Germline CDR1 is MNHNS and CDR2 is SASEGT. V gave up 7 bases and J gave up 6 bases, with 23 bases separating them. The CDR3 DNA follows: TGTGCCAGCACCGCCCCGTTAGGTGTCGGATCGGATACGCAGTATTTT. Translation: CASTAPLGVGSDTQYF.

The rearrangement links TRBV15 to TRBJ1-1; D is uncertain. Trimming took 0 bases from V and 2 from J, leaving 7 bases between them. Germline loops: CDR1 LNHNV, CDR2 YYDKDF (reference sequence). The CDR3 length is 14 residues. The CDR3 DNA reads TGTGCCACCAGCAGAGATCTGGGTAACACTGAAGCTTTCTTT. Its protein product is CATSRDLGNTEAFF.

The rearrangement links TRBV10-3 to TRBJ1-2; TRBD1 matches 9 bases. Per the germline V gene, CDR1 is ENHRY and CDR2 is SYGVKD. The CDR3 consists of 14 residues. V gave up 8 bases and J gave up 0 bases; unmatched junction bases: 4. CDR3 DNA sequence: TGTGCCATCCCCCGACAGGGGGCTAACTATGGCTACACCTTC. Translating it yields CAIPRQGANYGYTF.

J is TRBJ2-3 and V is TRBV20-1, with D unresolved. The CDR3 spans 12 residues. CDR1 is DFQATT and CDR2 is SNEGSKA in the germline V gene (reference sequence). V dropped 0 bases and J dropped 5 bases, with 6 bases sitting between them. This CDR3 reads CSARDPQDTQYF. The CDR3 DNA reads as TGCAGTGCTAGAGATCCCCAAGATACGCAGTATTTT.

About this clonotype itself: Since a much larger clone is just one base distant, this may be a read error. V usage is TRBV6-2 or TRBV6-3 and J usage is TRBJ1-6, with TRBD1 matching over 9 bases. Germline V gene lookup returns CDR1 MNHEY and CDR2 SVGEGT. The CDR3 contains 19 residues. V shed 6 bases and J 1 base; nucleotides not matched to a gene: 13. CDR3 in amino acids: CASRARGTGSRSYNSPLHF. The CDR3 DNA is TGTGCCAGCAGGGCCCGCGGGACAGGGTCTCGATCCTATAATTCACCCCTCCACTTT.

This clonotype was counted a few times. V is TRBV20-1 and J is TRBJ2-7; the match to TRBD1 covers 9 bases. With V trimmed by 5 bases and J by 0 bases, 5 bases remained unmatched. Germline-derived CDR1 and CDR2 are DFQATT and SNEGSKA (reference sequence). The CDR3 covers 14 residues. The CDR3 nucleotides are TGCAGTGCTTCGACAGGGGGTTACTCCTACGAGCAGTACTTC. Translating it yields CSASTGGYSYEQYF.

At least ten counts were recorded for this clonotype. The V gene is TRBV20-1, the J gene TRBJ2-1; tentative D call: TRBD2 (5 bases). There are 14 residues in the CDR3. Trimming left V 0 bases short and J 5 bases short, with 11 bases between. Per germline, CDR1 DFQATT and CDR2 SNEGSKA (reference sequence). CDR3: CSARDLALNNEQFF. The CDR3 DNA is TGCAGTGCTAGAGATTTAGCGTTAAACAATGAGCAGTTCTTC.

This clonotype was seen repeatedly, ten times or more. V gene TRBV6-1 combines with J gene TRBJ2-5; D possibly corresponds to TRBD1 (5 bases). Trimming cost V 10 bases and J 2 bases, with 14 bases left between them. Germline loops: CDR1 MNHNS, CDR2 SASEGT. The length of the CDR3 is 13 residues. This CDR3 is CAILQGIQETQYF. CDR3 nucleotides: TGTGCCATCCTCCAGGGTATACAAGAGACCCAGTACTTC.

There are many counts of this clonotype. The chain carries TRBV20-1 and TRBJ2-7; D gene unclear. The CDR3 is made up of 11 amino acids. V gave up 6 bases and J gave up 5 bases, with 11 bases separating them. Germline V gene sequence: CDR1 DFQATT, CDR2 SNEGSKA (reference sequence). The CDR3 here is CSAAFSHEQYF. For the CDR3, the DNA is TGCAGTGCGGCTTTTTCCCACGAGCAGTACTTC.

This clonotype was counted ten times or more. The chain is built from TRBV6-2 or TRBV6-3 and TRBJ2-1, with 10 bases aligning to TRBD2. Germline loops: CDR1 MNHEY, CDR2 SVGEGT. The trim removed 6 bases at V and 6 bases at J, leaving 8 bases unmatched. The CDR3 is 15 residues long. CDR3 region: CASRDGTSAPNEQFF. CDR3 sequence (DNA): TGTGCCAGCAGAGACGGGACTAGCGCCCCCAATGAGCAGTTCTTC.

This clonotype was observed a few times. DNA of the CDR3: TGTGCCAGCATACGGGACGTACGCTCTGGGGCCAACGTCCTGACTTTC. Encoded protein: CASIRDVRSGANVLTF. This chain uses TRBV6-2 or TRBV6-3 with TRBJ2-6; D tentatively fits TRBD1 or TRBD2 (5 bases each). Germline CDR1 and CDR2: MNHEY and SVGEGT. Trimming pared 7 bases from V and 0 bases from J, leaving 13 bases between. This CDR3 region has 16 residues.

The table lists this clonotype with a few counts. The chain has TRBV18 and TRBJ2-1; no reliable D call. Germline-derived CDR1 and CDR2 are KGHSH and LQKENI. With 0 bases removed from V and 8 bases from J, the gap between germline ends came to 14 bases. The CDR3 spans 15 residues. DNA of the CDR3: TGTGCCAGCTCACCACCATGGCCCCAGAACGATGAGCAGTTCTTC. Its translation: CASSPPWPQNDEQFF.